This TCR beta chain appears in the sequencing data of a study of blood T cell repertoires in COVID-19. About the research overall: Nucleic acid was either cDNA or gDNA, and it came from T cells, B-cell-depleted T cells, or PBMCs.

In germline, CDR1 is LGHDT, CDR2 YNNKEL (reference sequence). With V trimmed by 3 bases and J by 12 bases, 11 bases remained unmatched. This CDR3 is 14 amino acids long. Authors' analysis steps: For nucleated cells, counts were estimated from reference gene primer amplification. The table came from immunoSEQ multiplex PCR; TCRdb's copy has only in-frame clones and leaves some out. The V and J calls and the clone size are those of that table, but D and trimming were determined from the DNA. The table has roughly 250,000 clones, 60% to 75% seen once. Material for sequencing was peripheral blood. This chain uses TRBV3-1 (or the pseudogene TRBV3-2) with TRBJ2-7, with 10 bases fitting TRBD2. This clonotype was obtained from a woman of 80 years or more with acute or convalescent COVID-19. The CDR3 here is CASSHSSGSIVPYF. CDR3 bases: TGTGCCAGCAGCCACTCTAGCGGGAGTATTGTCCCGTACTTC.